The clone carrying this TCR beta chain was detected ten times or more. The sample originates from a study of low-dose radiotherapy and immunotherapy resistance in tumors. Time point of the sample: after trial treatment. The treatment: LDRT plus nivolumab, ipilimumab, low-dose cyclophosphamide and aspirin (RACIN trial). TRAV- and TRBV-specific primers, spanning alpha and beta chains, primed first-strand cDNA. The PCR that amplified TCRs ran for 20 cycles, relying on a constant-region primer and a V-primer adapter. TCRdb recomputed calls from the reads with MiXCR, one row per CDR3 protein. The sample has 35,000 to 50,000 distinct CDR3 sequences; about 25% are singletons. The specimen comprised PBMCs, sampled after low-dose radiotherapy plus immunotherapy. The clonotype originates from a male donor with prostate cancer.

The CDR3: CASSQTSGWDTEAFF. The CDR3 DNA sequence: TGTGCCAGCAGCCAAACCAGCGGGTGGGACACTGAAGCTTTCTTT. The chain employs TRBV9 and TRBJ1-1; D gene uncertain. Per the germline V gene, CDR1 is SGDLS and CDR2 is YYNGEE. Trimming removed 4 bases from V and 3 bases from J, with 16 bases in between. There are 15 residues in the CDR3.